This TCR beta chain was observed in a study of T cells after yellow fever vaccination (dated by TCRdb to between 2018 and 2021). At the level of the whole study: The SMART-Seq v4 Ultra Low Input RNA kit was used to prepare libraries from fractions with low cell numbers. Bulk TCR alpha and beta repertoires were sequenced longitudinally to track T-cell clones before and after primary and booster YFV17D yellow fever vaccination. The cohort comprised two healthy male donors, one aged 18 to 30 and one aged 30 to 39 years. Blood was drawn at multiple timepoints before and after primary and secondary immunization, with bulk PBMC replicates and cell subsets isolated.

Notes on this clonotype: Its antigen is not yet known. There are no base qualities to consult, and no much larger clone falls within one base.

V and J lose 3 bases and 5 bases, and a span of 10 bases separates them. The cysteine opens and the phenylalanine closes a CDR3 of 14 amino acids. Just the 42-base CDR3 DNA is kept, in frame starting at base 1. CDR1 and CDR2 are drawn from the germline V gene: SGHDN, FVKESK. Data came from an Illumina NovaSeq 6000. TCR cDNA was made using 5'RACE template switching, a step that added a universal primer site and unique molecular identifiers. cDNA synthesis was primed from both the TCR alpha and TCR beta constant segments. Library amplification used two PCR steps, and the second PCR step added sample barcodes and sequencing adapters. Sequencing of the libraries was done on either Illumina HiSeq 2500 (2x100 bp) or NovaSeq (2x150 bp). The paper's data handling went like this. Reads were demultiplexed and collapsed into UMI consensus sequences with MIGEC, and V(D)J alignment was performed with MiXCR. Vaccine-responding clonotypes were defined with edgeR using replicate PBMC samples, requiring FDR below 0.01 and a log2 fold change above 5 up to day 15. CD4 or CD8 identity was assigned to each bulk clonotype according to whether the clonotype was present at higher abundance in the sequenced CD4 repertoire or the sequenced CD8 repertoire. TCRdb took the public reads, trimmed them with fastp at Q25, ran MiXCR for clone calling and kept in-frame beta chains. Every distinct CDR3 protein forms one entry, paired with its most common genes and DNA. TCRdb's processing, not the authors', yielded these V and J calls. Across this sample there are hundreds of thousands of distinct CDR3 sequences, with about an eighth seen only once. Roughly 3.1% of the sample rests with the top ten.

The sample's treatment or condition label, in plain terms: live attenuated yellow fever vaccine strain. A standard Ficoll-Paque protocol was used to isolate PBMCs from peripheral blood. Dynabeads CD4 and CD8 positive selection kits were used to isolate CD4 and CD8 T-cell fractions. TriZol was used to extract RNA from bulk PBMCs, CD4 and CD8 fractions, and dextramer-positive and dextramer-negative fractions. Study-wide conclusions, independent of this receptor: The secondary T-cell response was weaker than the primary response but faster, peaking on day 5 instead of day 15. Most clones expanded after primary vaccination were re-detected after the booster (almost 97% of CD4 and around 88% of CD8), suggesting broad memory maintenance. The study included only a couple of donors, which limits how far the findings can be generalized. A small share of clonotypes was detected in both CD4 and CD8 compartments, with the overlap likely arising from convergent recombination. Computational filtering was required because FACS-sorted repertoires could contain abundant contaminating clonotypes from the bulk population.

The chain was built from TRBV14 and TRBJ2-2; too little of a D gene remains to name it. This TCR derives from a man younger than 30 who received the YFV17D yellow fever vaccine. The source was CD4+ T cells sorted from PBMCs, collected 15 days after the yellow fever booster vaccination. The CDR3 protein is CASSHRRFTGELFF. The nucleotide sequence is TGTGCCAGCAGCCACCGCAGGTTTACCGGGGAGCTGTTTTTT.